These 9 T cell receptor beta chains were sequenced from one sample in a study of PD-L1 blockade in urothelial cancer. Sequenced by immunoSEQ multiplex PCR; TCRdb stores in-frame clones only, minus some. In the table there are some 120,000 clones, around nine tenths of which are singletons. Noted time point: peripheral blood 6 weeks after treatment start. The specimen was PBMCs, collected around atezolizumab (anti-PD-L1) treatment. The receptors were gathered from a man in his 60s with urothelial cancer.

Here the CDR3 reads CASSTTEAGGLRGTDTQYF. DNA for the CDR3: TGCGCCAGCAGCACTACGGAAGCGGGGGGGCTTAGGGGCACAGATACGCAGTATTTT. This chain joins TRBV5-1 and TRBJ2-3, with TRBD2 matching over 10 bases. Germline assignment: CDR1 SGHRS and CDR2 YFSETQ. This CDR3 comprises 19 residues. The ends lost 4 bases at V and 1 base at J; junction bases unmatched: 15.

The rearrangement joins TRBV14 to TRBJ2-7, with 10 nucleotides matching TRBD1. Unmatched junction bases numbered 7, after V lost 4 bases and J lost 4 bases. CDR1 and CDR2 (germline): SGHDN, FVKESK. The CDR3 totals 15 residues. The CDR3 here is CASSPRTGGIYEQYF. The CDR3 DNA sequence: TGTGCCAGCAGCCCCCGGACAGGGGGTATATACGAGCAGTACTTC.

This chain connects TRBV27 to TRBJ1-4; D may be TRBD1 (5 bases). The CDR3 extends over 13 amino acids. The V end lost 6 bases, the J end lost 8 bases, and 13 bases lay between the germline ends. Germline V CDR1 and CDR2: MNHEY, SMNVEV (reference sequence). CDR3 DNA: TGTGCCAGCAGCATAGCCCGGGGGGAAAAACTGTTTTTT. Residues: CASSIARGEKLFF. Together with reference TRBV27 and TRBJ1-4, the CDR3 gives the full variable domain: EAQVTQNPRYLITVTGKKLTVTCSQNMNHEYMSWYRQDPGLGLRQIYYSMNVEVTDKGDVPEGYKVSRKEKRNFPLILESPSPNQTSLYFCASSIARGEKLFFGSGTQLSVL.

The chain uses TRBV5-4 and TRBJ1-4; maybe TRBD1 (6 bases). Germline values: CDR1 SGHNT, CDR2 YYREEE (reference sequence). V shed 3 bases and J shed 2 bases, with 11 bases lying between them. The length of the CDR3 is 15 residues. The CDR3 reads CASSWAGVTNEKLFF. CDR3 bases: TGTGCCAGCAGCTGGGCAGGGGTGACTAATGAAAAACTGTTTTTT.

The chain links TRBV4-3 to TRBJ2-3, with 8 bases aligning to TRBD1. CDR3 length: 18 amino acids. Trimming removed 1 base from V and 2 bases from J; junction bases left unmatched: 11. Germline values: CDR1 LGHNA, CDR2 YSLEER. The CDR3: CASSQGAGQGPTTDTQYF. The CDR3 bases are TGCGCCAGCAGCCAAGGGGCAGGACAGGGACCAACCACAGATACGCAGTATTTT.

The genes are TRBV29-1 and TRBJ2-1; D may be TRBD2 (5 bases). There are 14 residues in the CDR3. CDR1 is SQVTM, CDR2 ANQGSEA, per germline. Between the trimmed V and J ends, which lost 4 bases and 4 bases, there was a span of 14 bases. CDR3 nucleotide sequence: TGCAGCGTTGGAGAGGGCGACCTGTACAATGAGCAGTTCTTC. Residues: CSVGEGDLYNEQFF.

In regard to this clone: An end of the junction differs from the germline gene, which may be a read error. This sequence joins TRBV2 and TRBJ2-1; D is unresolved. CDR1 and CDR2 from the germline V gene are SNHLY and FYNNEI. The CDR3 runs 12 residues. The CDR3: CASRELVGEQFF. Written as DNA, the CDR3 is TGTGCCAGCCGTGAGCTAGTCGGTGAGCAGTTCTTC.

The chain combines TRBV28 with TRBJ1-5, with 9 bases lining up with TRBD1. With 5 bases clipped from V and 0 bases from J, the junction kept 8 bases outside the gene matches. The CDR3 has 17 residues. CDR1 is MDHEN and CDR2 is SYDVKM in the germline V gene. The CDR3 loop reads CASSPYRGLSSNQPQHF. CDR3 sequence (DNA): TGTGCCAGCAGTCCGTACAGGGGGCTGAGTAGCAATCAGCCCCAGCATTTT.

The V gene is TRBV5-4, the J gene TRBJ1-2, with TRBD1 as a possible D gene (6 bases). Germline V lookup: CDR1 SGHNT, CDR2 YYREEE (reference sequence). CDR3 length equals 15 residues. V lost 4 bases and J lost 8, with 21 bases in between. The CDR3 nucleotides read TGTGCCAGCAGCGCCGGGGAGGGGGGGGCGCAAGGCTACACCTTC. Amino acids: CASSAGEGGAQGYTF.